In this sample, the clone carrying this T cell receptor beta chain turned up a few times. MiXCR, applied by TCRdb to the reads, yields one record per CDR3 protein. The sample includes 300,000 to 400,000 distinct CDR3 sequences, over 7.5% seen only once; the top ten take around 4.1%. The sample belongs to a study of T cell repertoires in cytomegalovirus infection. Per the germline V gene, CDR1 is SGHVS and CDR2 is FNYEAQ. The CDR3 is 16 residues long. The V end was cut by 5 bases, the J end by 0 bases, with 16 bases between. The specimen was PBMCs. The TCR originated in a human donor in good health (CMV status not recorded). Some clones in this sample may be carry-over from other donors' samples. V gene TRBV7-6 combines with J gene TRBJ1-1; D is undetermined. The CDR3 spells CASSPQPRQMNTEAFF. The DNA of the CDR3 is TGTGCCAGCAGCCCACAACCCCGGCAGATGAACACTGAAGCTTTCTTT.